Each of the 13 T cell receptor beta chains below was sequenced from the same sample in a study of beta chain features in type 1 diabetes. cDNA synthesis used the whole RNA isolate, giving expressed TCRB sequences. Profiling relied on immunoSEQ multiplex PCR, and the TCRdb table lists in-frame clones only, not all of them. The sample has some 22,000 clones; nearly 70% are singletons. The sequenced sample was Tregs from blood. The receptors come from a woman in her forties in good health.

This clone appeared a few times. CDR3: CAAGQGPNYGYTF. As DNA, the CDR3 is TGTGCCGCCGGACAGGGACCTAACTATGGCTACACCTTC. The chain uses TRBV10-3 and TRBJ1-2; 8 nucleotides agree with TRBD1. The V gene's germline CDR1 is ENHRY and CDR2 SYGVKD. Trimming cost V 11 bases and J 0 bases; bases outside gene matches: 5. The CDR3 consists of 13 residues.

DNA for the CDR3: TGCGCCAGCAGCTTGCCAGGGACTTCGAAGGGGAACGAGCAGTACTTC. As protein: CASSLPGTSKGNEQYF. The chain combines TRBV5-1 with TRBJ2-7, with D possibly matching TRBD2 (6 bases). CDR3 length equals 16 residues. The V end was cut by 1 base, the J end by 5 bases, with 19 bases between. Germline CDR1 reads SGHRS; CDR2 reads YFSETQ.

This chain connects TRBV4-1 to TRBJ1-5, with D hard to call. Per germline, CDR1 MGHRA and CDR2 YSYEKL. The germline V and J ends were trimmed by 0 bases and 2 bases, with 11 bases remaining between them. This CDR3 spans 16 amino acids. As DNA, the CDR3 is TGCGCCAGCAGCCAAGATCCCGGGAATGGCAATCAGCCCCAGCATTTT. Protein: CASSQDPGNGNQPQHF.

The rearrangement links TRBV5-1 to TRBJ2-3; the D gene is possibly TRBD2 (6 bases). This CDR3 region has 14 residues. V lost 3 bases and J lost 2, with 10 bases in between. CDR1 is SGHRS, CDR2 YFSETQ, per germline. This CDR3 reads CASSYWRATDTQYF. The CDR3 region has the DNA TGCGCCAGCAGCTACTGGAGGGCCACAGATACGCAGTATTTT.

The chain couples TRBV5-6 to TRBJ2-1; TRBD2 agrees at 13 bases. V shed 4 bases and J 9 bases; nucleotides not matched to a gene: 7. Germline assignment: CDR1 SGHDT and CDR2 YYEEEE. The CDR3 is 15 amino acids. CDR3: CASSRGGLAGIEQFF. For the CDR3, the DNA is TGTGCCAGCAGCCGGGGGGGACTAGCGGGGATTGAGCAGTTCTTC.

The V and J genes are TRBV6-4 and TRBJ2-1; maybe TRBD2 (6 bases). The CDR3 spans 16 residues. V dropped 4 bases and J dropped 4 bases, with 17 bases sitting between them. Germline-derived CDR1 and CDR2 are MRHNA and SNTAGT. This CDR3 is CASSVLSGPSYNEQFF. CDR3 bases: TGTGCCAGCAGTGTTCTTAGCGGCCCCTCTTACAATGAGCAGTTCTTC.

The chain recombines TRBV5-4 with TRBJ2-5, with 11 bases aligning to TRBD2. Trimming removed 0 bases from V and 2 bases from J; junction bases left unmatched: 6. The CDR3 covers 17 residues. In germline, CDR1 is SGHNT, CDR2 YYREEE (reference sequence). CDR3 amino acids: CASSLDLAGGLQETQYF. The CDR3 nucleotides are TGTGCCAGCAGCTTGGATCTAGCGGGGGGTTTACAAGAGACCCAGTACTTC.

A few counts support this clone. The rearrangement links TRBV5-6 to TRBJ2-6; possibly TRBD1 for D (5 bases). Per the germline V gene, CDR1 is SGHDT and CDR2 is YYEEEE. Trimming took 3 bases from V and 1 from J, leaving 8 bases between them. The CDR3 contains 15 residues. The CDR3 loop is CASSSTGSGANVLTF. The CDR3 DNA follows: TGTGCCAGCAGCTCCACAGGTTCTGGGGCCAACGTCCTGACTTTC.

CDR3 amino acids: CASSSLRANEQFF. The CDR3 DNA reads TGTGCCAGCAGCTCCCTGAGGGCCAATGAGCAGTTCTTC. The chain uses TRBV7-2 and TRBJ2-1, with a possible D match to TRBD2 (5 bases). The CDR3 has 13 amino acids. CDR1 SGHTA and CDR2 FQGNSA come from the germline V gene. V dropped 4 bases and J dropped 6 bases, with 10 bases sitting between them.

The chain employs TRBV25-1 and TRBJ1-1; D ambiguous. This CDR3 is 15 amino acids long. The germline CDR1 and CDR2 sequences are MGHDK and SYGVNS. Trimming removed 1 base at V and 4 bases at J, with 13 bases between. CDR3 residues: CASSELFGLATEAFF. CDR3 DNA: TGTGCCAGCAGTGAATTATTCGGGCTAGCCACTGAAGCTTTCTTT.

This sequence joins TRBV6-5 and TRBJ1-2; a possible D gene is TRBD1 (5 bases). Between the trimmed V and J ends, which lost 5 bases and 4 bases, there was a span of 11 bases. The CDR3 extends over 13 amino acids. Germline V CDR1 and CDR2: MNHEY, SVGAGI. The CDR3 nucleotides read TGTGCCAGCAGTAGAGAGACAGTCTATGGCTACACCTTC. Its protein is CASSRETVYGYTF.

The chain uses TRBV5-4 and TRBJ1-6; the D gene is possibly TRBD1 (6 bases). Germline CDR1 SGHNT, CDR2 YYREEE (reference sequence). The CDR3 is 15 amino acids. Trimming removed 2 bases at V and 7 bases at J, with 13 bases between. CDR3 sequence: CASSFGTGKNSPLHF. The CDR3 DNA reads as TGTGCCAGCAGCTTTGGAACAGGGAAGAATTCACCCCTCCACTTT.

This clone was detected a few times. The chain has TRBV25-1 and TRBJ2-5; D is possibly TRBD2 (6 bases). V was cut by 6 bases and J by 5 bases, with 10 bases left in between. Germline V lookup: CDR1 MGHDK, CDR2 SYGVNS. The CDR3 is 12 residues long. The CDR3, as DNA: TGTGCCAGCAGGGGACTGGGGGAGACCCAGTACTTC. The encoded protein is CASRGLGETQYF.